This T cell receptor beta chain was observed in a study of blood T cell repertoires in COVID-19. Study as a whole: Acute-phase and convalescent COVID-19 samples originated in the United States, Italy and Spain.

Germline CDR1 and CDR2: MNHEY and SVGAGI. This CDR3 region has 16 residues. V was clipped by 0 bases and J by 6 bases, with 16 bases between them. Produced via immunoSEQ multiplex PCR; TCRdb's table is partial and in-frame only. The table has more than 300,000 clones, about 92% seen once. The sequence was collected from a woman aged 25-40 years who had recovered from COVID-19. The sequencing input was PBMCs or T cells enriched from blood (not recorded which). V usage is TRBV6-5 and J usage is TRBJ2-3; D possibly corresponds to TRBD1 (6 bases). Written as DNA, the CDR3 is TGTGCCAGCAGTTACTCCAGGGGACCAGTTCTCGATACGCAGTATTTT. Its translation is CASSYSRGPVLDTQYF.